Sequencing of this T cell receptor beta chain was carried out in a study of Ad26.COV2.S vaccination and SARS-CoV-2 variants. Study-wide results and limits: Placebo recipients had lower spike-specific TCR breadth than vaccine recipients. Using TCR breadth and depth analyses may have led to underestimated total T cell responses.

As to this clone: Its matching antigen is unknown.

Sequencing was performed with immunoSEQ multiplex PCR; in TCRdb, only in-frame clones are kept and a portion is missing. There are hundreds of thousands of clones in the sample; roughly four fifths occur only once, and about 7.1% lies in the top ten. The CDR3 totals 12 residues. Per germline, CDR1 MNHEY and CDR2 SVGAGI. The V gene lost 8 bases and the J gene lost 8 bases, with 15 bases spanning the gap. Treatment noted: roughly 20 received Ad26.COV2.S at low or high dose, single or two shots; about 5 received placebo; per-sample allocation not given. The samples were gathered on day 63 after the first injection of vaccine or placebo. Donor was an adult aged 18-55 years in Boston.

The sequence derives from a person aged 18-60 years who received the Ad26.COV2.S COVID-19 vaccine or a placebo. The sequencing used peripheral blood, collected in a trial of Ad26.COV2.S vaccine versus placebo. This chain links TRBV6-5 with TRBJ1-2; D ambiguous. Here the CDR3 reads CASATGGKGYTF. The CDR3 DNA is TGTGCCAGCGCAACGGGAGGAAAGGGCTACACCTTC.